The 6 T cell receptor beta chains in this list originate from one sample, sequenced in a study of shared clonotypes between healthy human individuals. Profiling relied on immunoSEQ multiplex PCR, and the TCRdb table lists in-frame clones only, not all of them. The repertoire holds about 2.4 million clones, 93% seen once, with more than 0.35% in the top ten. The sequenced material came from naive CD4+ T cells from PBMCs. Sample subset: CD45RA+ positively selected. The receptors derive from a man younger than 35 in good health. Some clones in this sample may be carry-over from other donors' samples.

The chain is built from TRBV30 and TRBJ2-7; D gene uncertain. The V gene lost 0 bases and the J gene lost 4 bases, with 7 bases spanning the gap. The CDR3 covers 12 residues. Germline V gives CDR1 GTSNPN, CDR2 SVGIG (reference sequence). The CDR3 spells CAWSVGFYEQYF. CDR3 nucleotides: TGTGCCTGGAGTGTGGGTTTTTACGAGCAGTACTTC.

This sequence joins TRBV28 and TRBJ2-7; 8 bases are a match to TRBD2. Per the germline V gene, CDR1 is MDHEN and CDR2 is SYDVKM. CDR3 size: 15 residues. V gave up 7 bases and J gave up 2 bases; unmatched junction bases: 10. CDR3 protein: CASTSPVAGTYEQYF. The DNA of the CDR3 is TGTGCCAGCACCTCCCCGGTAGCGGGAACCTACGAGCAGTACTTC.

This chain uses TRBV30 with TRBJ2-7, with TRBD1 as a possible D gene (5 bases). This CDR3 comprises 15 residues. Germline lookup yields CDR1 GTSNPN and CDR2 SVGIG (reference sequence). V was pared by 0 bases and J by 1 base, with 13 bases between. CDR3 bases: TGTGCCTGGAGTGTACGCAGGGCTGTATCCTACGAGCAGTACTTC. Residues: CAWSVRRAVSYEQYF.

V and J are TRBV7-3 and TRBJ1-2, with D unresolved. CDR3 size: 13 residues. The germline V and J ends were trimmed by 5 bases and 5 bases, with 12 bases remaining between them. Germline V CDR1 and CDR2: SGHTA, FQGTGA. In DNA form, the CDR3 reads TGTGCCAGCAGCGCGGGAGGGTTTTATGGCTACACCTTC. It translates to CASSAGGFYGYTF. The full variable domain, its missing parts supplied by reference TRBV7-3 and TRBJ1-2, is GAGVSQTPSNKVTEKGKYVELRCDPISGHTALYWYRQSLGQGPEFLIYFQGTGAADDSGLPNDRFFAVRPEGSVSTLKIQRTERGDSAVYLCASSAGGFYGYTFGSGTRLTVV.

The CDR3 nucleotides are TGTGCCAGCAGCCAAACCCGGACAGGGGATAATGAAAAACTGTTTTTT. This translates into CASSQTRTGDNEKLFF. V is TRBV13 and J is TRBJ1-4; 9 nucleotides match TRBD1. The CDR3 totals 16 residues. Trimming removed 5 bases from V and 4 bases from J; junction bases left unmatched: 8. Per the germline V gene, CDR1 is PRHDT and CDR2 is FYEKMQ (reference sequence).

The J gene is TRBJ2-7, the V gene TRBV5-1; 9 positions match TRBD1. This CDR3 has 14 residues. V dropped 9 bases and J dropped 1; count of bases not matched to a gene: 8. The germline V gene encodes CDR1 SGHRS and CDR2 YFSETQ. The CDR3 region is CATKGGTGSYEQYF. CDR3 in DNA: TGCGCCACAAAGGGGGGGACAGGGTCCTACGAGCAGTACTTC.